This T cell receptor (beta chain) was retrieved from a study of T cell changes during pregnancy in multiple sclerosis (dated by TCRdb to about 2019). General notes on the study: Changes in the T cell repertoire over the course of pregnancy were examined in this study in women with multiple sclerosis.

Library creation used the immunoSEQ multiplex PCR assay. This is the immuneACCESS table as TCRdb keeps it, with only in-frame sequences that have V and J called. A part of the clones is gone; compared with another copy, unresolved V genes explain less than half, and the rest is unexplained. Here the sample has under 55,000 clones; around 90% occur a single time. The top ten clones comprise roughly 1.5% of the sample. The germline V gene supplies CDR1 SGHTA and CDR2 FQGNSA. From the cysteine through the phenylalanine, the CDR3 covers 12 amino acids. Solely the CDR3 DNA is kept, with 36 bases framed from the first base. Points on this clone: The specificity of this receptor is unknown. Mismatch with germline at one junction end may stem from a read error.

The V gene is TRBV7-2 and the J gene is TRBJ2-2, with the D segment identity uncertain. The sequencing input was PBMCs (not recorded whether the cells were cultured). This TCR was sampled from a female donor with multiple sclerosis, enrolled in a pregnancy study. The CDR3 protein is CAGSFFTGELFF. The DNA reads TGTGCCGGCAGCTTTTTCACCGGGGAGCTGTTTTTT. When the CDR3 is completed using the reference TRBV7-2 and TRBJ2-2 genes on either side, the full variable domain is GAGVSQSPSNKVTEKGKDVELRCDPISGHTALYWYRQSLGQGLEFLIYFQGNSAPDKSGLPSDRFSAERTGGSVSTLTIQRTQQEDSAVYLCAGSFFTGELFFGEGSRLTVL.